The present entry profiles one TCR beta chain with its context. Its antigen is still unknown. CD8+ T cell subsets were each sorted in triplicate, about 330,000 cells apiece. This entry is derived from a study of CXCR3-negative and CXCR3-positive naive CD8 T cells. Overall study results and limits: Fresh PBMCs served for most assays, and CXCR3 expression fell partially after cryopreservation. Diversity was high in both naive subsets and much lower in memory cells. TRB CDR3 hydrophobicity was greater in CXCR3-positive naive cells than in CXCR3-negative naive cells.

With UMI labels, 5' RACE was used to prepare the TRB cDNA libraries. TCRdb reprocessed the 5' RACE reads and keeps a single row for each CDR3 protein, giving no DNA. Here the sample table reports 55,000 to 75,000 distinct CDR3 sequences. This receptor was obtained from a human donor in good health. Some clones in this sample may be carry-over from other donors' samples. The sample taken for sequencing was naive CXCR3+ CD8+ T cells from blood. Subset given: CD45RO-CCR7+CD27+CD95- naive CD8+ T cells expressing CXCR3 (TNR3+).

CDR3 residues: CASSYPPGAHQDEQYF. V gene TRBV6-2 or TRBV6-3 combines with J gene TRBJ2-7; TCRdb selects TRBD1, and the lack of DNA leaves this call unchecked. Per the germline V gene, CDR1 is MNHEY and CDR2 is SVGEGT. CDR3 length equals 16 residues.